Listed here are 27 T cell receptor beta chains from one sample, sequenced in a study of OX40 agonist ivuxolimab in advanced cancers. The table came from immunoSEQ multiplex PCR; TCRdb's copy has only in-frame clones and leaves some out. The repertoire includes fewer than 100,000 clones, roughly 80% of them detected once, and roughly 1.5% sits in the top ten. The sample was CD4+ or CD8+ T cells sorted from blood, taken in a trial of the OX40 agonist ivuxolimab. These receptors all stem from an adult with an advanced solid tumor such as melanoma, head and neck, liver or kidney cancer.

This chain connects TRBV6-5 to TRBJ1-3; D is undetermined. The V and J ends lost 3 bases and 4 bases respectively, with 7 bases between them. From germline, CDR1 is MNHEY and CDR2 SVGAGI. The CDR3 sequence is 13 residues long. The CDR3 protein is CASSYSVGNTIYF. DNA of the CDR3: TGTGCCAGCAGTTATTCGGTCGGAAACACCATATATTTT.

The chain recombines TRBV7-2 with TRBJ2-7; 9 nucleotides match TRBD1. Germline V gene data show CDR1 as SGHTA and CDR2 as FQGNSA. V shed 2 bases and J 5 bases; nucleotides not matched to a gene: 4. The CDR3 sequence is 14 residues long. The CDR3 loop is CASSLRDRAHEQYF. CDR3 coding DNA: TGTGCCAGCAGCTTAAGGGACAGGGCCCACGAGCAGTACTTC.

This clone was seen only once. The V gene is TRBV28, the J gene TRBJ2-3; TRBD1 matches 10 bases. Trimming at V came to 8 bases and at J to 3 bases, leaving 5 bases not matched to a gene. From germline, CDR1 is MDHEN and CDR2 SYDVKM. This CDR3 contains 14 residues. CDR3 DNA sequence: TGTGCCAGCCGCCGGGACAGGGGAACAGATACGCAGTATTTT. It yields the protein CASRRDRGTDTQYF.

V gene TRBV7-2 combines with J gene TRBJ2-7; maybe TRBD2 (6 bases). CDR3 size: 14 residues. V was cut by 5 bases and J by 0 bases, with 11 bases left in between. Germline-derived CDR1 and CDR2 are SGHTA and FQGNSA. The DNA of the CDR3 is TGTGCCAGCAGCCTCCGGAGGGACTCCTACGAGCAGTACTTC. It codes for CASSLRRDSYEQYF.

The rearrangement uses TRBV28 and TRBJ2-3; D is perhaps TRBD2 (6 bases). Trimming removed 2 bases from V and 4 bases from J, with 10 bases in between. This CDR3 contains 14 residues. Per germline, CDR1 MDHEN and CDR2 SYDVKM. The CDR3 sequence is CASSLPGVSDTQYF. The CDR3 nucleotides are TGTGCCAGCAGTTTACCGGGGGTCTCAGATACGCAGTATTTT. The whole variable domain, filled in from reference TRBV28 and TRBJ2-3, reads DVKVTQSSRYLVKRTGEKVFLECVQDMDHENMFWYRQDPGLGLRLIYFSYDVKMKEKGDIPEGYSVSREKKERFSLILESASTNQTSMYLCASSLPGVSDTQYFGPGTRLTVL.

This clone was found a few times. The chain links TRBV10-2 to TRBJ2-1; 7 positions match TRBD1. The CDR3 is made up of 14 amino acids. Germline CDR1 reads WSHSY; CDR2 reads SAAADI. After removal of 4 bases from V and 4 bases from J, the junction contained 4 bases not matched to a gene. CDR3 in amino acids: CASSGGDRYNEQFF. The CDR3 DNA is TGCGCCAGCAGTGGTGGGGACAGATACAATGAGCAGTTCTTC.

This chain links TRBV19 with TRBJ2-5; tentatively, D is TRBD1 or TRBD2 (5 bases each). The CDR3 totals 14 residues. The germline V gene has CDR1 LNHDA and CDR2 SQIVND (reference sequence). Trimming stripped 5 bases from V and 4 bases from J, with 14 bases between. The CDR3 spells CASSATGGGETQYF. The CDR3, as DNA: TGTGCCAGTAGTGCCACAGGAGGCGGAGAGACCCAGTACTTC.

This chain connects TRBV7-2 to TRBJ2-7; D might be TRBD2 (6 bases). V gave up 1 base and J gave up 7 bases, with 14 bases separating them. The CDR3 length is 14 residues. Germline CDR1 SGHTA, CDR2 FQGNSA. Here the CDR3 reads CASSLGGTQKEQYF. The CDR3, as DNA: TGTGCCAGCAGCTTAGGAGGGACTCAGAAAGAGCAGTACTTC.

The chain employs TRBV30 and TRBJ1-4, with TRBD1 as a possible D gene (6 bases). The length of the CDR3 is 12 residues. V dropped 5 bases and J dropped 10 bases, with 14 bases sitting between them. Looked up from germline, CDR1 is GTSNPN and CDR2 is SVGIG (reference sequence). The CDR3 nucleotides are TGTGCCTGGCAAACCGGGACAAGAAAACTGTTTTTT. Protein sequence: CAWQTGTRKLFF.

V is TRBV28 and J is TRBJ2-5; a weak D match, TRBD2 (6 bases). The tail of the sequence fits TRBJ2-7 better, so the J call may be wrong. The CDR3 is made up of 16 amino acids. Germline loops: CDR1 MDHEN, CDR2 SYDVKM. The DNA of the CDR3 is TGTGCCAGCAGGAAGAGCCCGGGACTGGGCCTCTCCGAGCAGTACTTC. Protein sequence: CASRKSPGLGLSEQYF.

Written as DNA, the CDR3 is TGTGCCAGCAGCCGCGGGGGGGCCTCGGTCCAAGAGACCCAGTACTTC. Translation gives CASSRGGASVQETQYF. The V call is TRBV5-6, the J call TRBJ2-5; 9 nucleotides agree with TRBD2. Germline CDR1 reads SGHDT; CDR2 reads YYEEEE. The CDR3 is made up of 16 amino acids. The V gene end was trimmed by 4 bases and the J gene end by 1 base; junction bases not matched to a gene: 8.

The rearrangement links TRBV6-5 to TRBJ2-1; maybe TRBD1 (6 bases). The CDR3 runs 15 residues. Germline loops: CDR1 MNHEY, CDR2 SVGAGI. Trimming left V 6 bases short and J 8 bases short, with 20 bases between. The DNA of the CDR3 is TGTGCCAGCAGGTCTGCGCAGGGGCTCAAATATGAGCAGTTCTTC. It specifies CASRSAQGLKYEQFF.

The chain links TRBV12-5 to TRBJ1-2; D is unresolved. Germline V gene lookup returns CDR1 LGHNT and CDR2 FRNRAP. This CDR3 is built from 15 residues. V was clipped by 4 bases and J by 4 bases, with 16 bases between them. CDR3 nucleotides: TGTGCTAGTGGTTCCCGCCTCTCTGGCGCCTATGGCTACACCTTC. Translated, it gives CASGSRLSGAYGYTF.

V is TRBV7-3 and J is TRBJ2-3; D possibly corresponds to TRBD1 (6 bases). Looked up from germline, CDR1 is SGHTA and CDR2 is FQGTGA. Deletions cut 1 base from V and 2 bases from J, with 13 bases between. The CDR3 length is 16 residues. CDR3 coding DNA: TGTGCCAGCAGCTTAATCGGGACAACCCCCACAGATACGCAGTATTTT. Its translation: CASSLIGTTPTDTQYF.

This chain connects TRBV30 to TRBJ2-7, with TRBD2 matching over 8 bases. J was trimmed by 6 bases and V by 3 bases; bases with no gene match: 16. Germline CDR1 is GTSNPN and CDR2 is SVGIG (reference sequence). This CDR3 region has 16 residues. The CDR3 DNA reads as TGTGCCTGGAGGCGGGCGGGGGGCGGACGGGTTGGCGAGCAGTACTTC. Translation: CAWRRAGGGRVGEQYF.

The J gene is TRBJ2-5, the V gene TRBV29-1, with 9 nucleotides matching TRBD1. Germline-derived CDR1 and CDR2 are SQVTM and ANQGSEA. The length of the CDR3 is 12 residues. Trimming removed 7 bases from V and 5 bases from J; junction bases left unmatched: 5. The DNA of the CDR3 is TGCAGCGCTGGACAGGGGATGGAGACCCAGTACTTC. The encoded protein is CSAGQGMETQYF. The full variable domain, rest sourced from reference TRBV29-1 and TRBJ2-5, is SAVISQKPSRDICQRGTSLTIQCQVDSQVTMMFWYRQQPGQSLTLIATANQGSEATYESGFVIDKFPISRPNLTFSTLTVSNMSPEDSSIYLCSAGQGMETQYFGPGTRLLVL.

This chain joins TRBV9 and TRBJ2-2; 14 positions agree with TRBD2. The germline V gene has CDR1 SGDLS and CDR2 YYNGEE. J lost 4 bases, V lost 7 bases, and 6 bases had no gene match. The CDR3 covers 16 residues. CDR3 residues: CASSPGTSGSTGELFF. CDR3 sequence (DNA): TGTGCCAGCTCTCCCGGGACTAGCGGGAGCACCGGGGAGCTGTTTTTT.

The genes are TRBV6-5 and TRBJ1-5, with TRBD1 matching 8 bases. Germline lookup yields CDR1 MNHEY and CDR2 SVGAGI. V shed 2 bases and J 4 bases; nucleotides not matched to a gene: 4. The CDR3 loop spans 15 amino acids. The CDR3 loop reads CASSYKQGGNQPQHF. CDR3 coding DNA: TGTGCCAGCAGTTACAAACAGGGGGGAAATCAGCCCCAGCATTTT.

This clone was picked up a small number of times. This chain connects TRBV7-2 to TRBJ1-4; tentative D call: TRBD1 (6 bases). With 5 bases removed from V and 6 bases from J, the gap between germline ends came to 10 bases. The CDR3 runs to 13 residues. Germline lookup yields CDR1 SGHTA and CDR2 FQGNSA. For the CDR3, the DNA is TGTGCCAGCAGCGGGGCAGGGGATGAAAAACTGTTTTTT. It is translated as CASSGAGDEKLFF.

The chain uses TRBV18 and TRBJ2-7; tentative D call: TRBD2 (6 bases). CDR3 length: 15 amino acids. Germline V lookup: CDR1 KGHSH, CDR2 LQKENI. The V end lost 0 bases, the J end lost 4 bases, and 13 bases lay between the germline ends. CDR3 region: CASSPPGLTFYEQYF. CDR3 DNA sequence: TGTGCCAGCTCACCACCGGGACTTACCTTTTACGAGCAGTACTTC.

The rearrangement joins TRBV28 to TRBJ1-3; D unclear. Germline CDR1 reads MDHEN; CDR2 reads SYDVKM. The CDR3 spans 16 residues. V was pared by 3 bases and J by 0 bases, with 12 bases between. Here the CDR3 DNA reads TGTGCCAGCAGTTTCCTGAAGGGTAACTCTGGAAACACCATATATTTT. Translation gives CASSFLKGNSGNTIYF.

This chain connects TRBV5-1 to TRBJ2-2; 12 bases line up with TRBD1. After removal of 4 bases from V and 2 bases from J, the junction contained 6 bases not matched to a gene. The CDR3 spans 17 residues. Germline assignment: CDR1 SGHRS and CDR2 YFSETQ. The CDR3 coding sequence is TGCGCCAGCAGCGGGACAGGGGGCGCAGGTAACACCGGGGAGCTGTTTTTT. It specifies CASSGTGGAGNTGELFF.

This rearrangement joins TRBV7-3 to TRBJ2-3; TRBD1 aligns across 7 bases. The length of the CDR3 is 14 residues. V was clipped by 2 bases and J by 4 bases; unmatched bases: 3. Germline CDR1 reads SGHTA; CDR2 reads FQGTGA. This CDR3 is CASSLGTVSDTQYF. DNA of the CDR3: TGTGCCAGCAGCTTAGGGACAGTTTCAGATACGCAGTATTTT.

The rearrangement joins TRBV30 to TRBJ2-3; 7 bases are a match to TRBD2. The length of the CDR3 is 15 residues. The V gene end was trimmed by 0 bases and the J gene end by 3 bases; junction bases not matched to a gene: 6. The germline V gene has CDR1 GTSNPN and CDR2 SVGIG (reference sequence). The CDR3 loop reads CAWSVVREATDTQYF. Here the CDR3 DNA reads TGTGCCTGGAGTGTAGTCCGGGAGGCGACAGATACGCAGTATTTT.

The chain carries TRBV5-1 and TRBJ2-2, with D uncertain. The V end lost 2 bases, the J end lost 3 bases, and 5 bases lay between the germline ends. The CDR3 is 13 residues long. Germline V gene lookup returns CDR1 SGHRS and CDR2 YFSETQ. For the CDR3, the DNA is TGCGCCAGCAGCTTCCTTTACACCGGGGAGCTGTTTTTT. Amino acids: CASSFLYTGELFF. Using reference TRBV5-1 and TRBJ2-2 for the parts outside the CDR3, the full variable domain is KAGVTQTPRYLIKTRGQQVTLSCSPISGHRSVSWYQQTPGQGLQFLFEYFSETQRNKGNFPGRFSGRQFSNSRSEMNVSTLELGDSALYLCASSFLYTGELFFGEGSRLTVL.

The rearrangement links TRBV6-1 to TRBJ2-1, with 9 bases matching TRBD2. The ends lost 10 bases at V and 6 bases at J; junction bases unmatched: 7. The CDR3 totals 13 residues. In germline, CDR1 is MNHNS, CDR2 SASEGT. As DNA, the CDR3 is TGTGCCATCGCTAGCGGGGTCGGCAATGAGCAGTTCTTC. It encodes CAIASGVGNEQFF.

The rearrangement uses TRBV11-3 and TRBJ2-1; 7 bases align to TRBD2. The CDR3 extends over 14 amino acids. V was clipped by 3 bases and J by 7 bases; unmatched bases: 6. Germline CDR1 SGHNT, CDR2 YENEEA. The CDR3 protein is CASSLRELGNEQFF. CDR3 nucleotides: TGTGCCAGCAGCTTGCGGGAGTTGGGTAATGAGCAGTTCTTC.